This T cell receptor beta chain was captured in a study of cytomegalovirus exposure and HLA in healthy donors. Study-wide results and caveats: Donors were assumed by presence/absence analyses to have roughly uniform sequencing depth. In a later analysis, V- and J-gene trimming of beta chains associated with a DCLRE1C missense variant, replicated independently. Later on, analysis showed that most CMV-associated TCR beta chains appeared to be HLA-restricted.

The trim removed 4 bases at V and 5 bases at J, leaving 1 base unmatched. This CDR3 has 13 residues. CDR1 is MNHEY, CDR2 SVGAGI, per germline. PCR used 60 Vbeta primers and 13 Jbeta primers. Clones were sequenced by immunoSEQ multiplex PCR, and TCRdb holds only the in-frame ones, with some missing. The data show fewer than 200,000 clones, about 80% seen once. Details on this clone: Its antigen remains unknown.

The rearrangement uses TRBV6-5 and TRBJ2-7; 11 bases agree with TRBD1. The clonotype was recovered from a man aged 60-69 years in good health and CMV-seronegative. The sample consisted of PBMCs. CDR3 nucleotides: TGTGCCAGCAGTTGGGACAGGGGGAACGAGCAGTACTTC. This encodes CASSWDRGNEQYF.